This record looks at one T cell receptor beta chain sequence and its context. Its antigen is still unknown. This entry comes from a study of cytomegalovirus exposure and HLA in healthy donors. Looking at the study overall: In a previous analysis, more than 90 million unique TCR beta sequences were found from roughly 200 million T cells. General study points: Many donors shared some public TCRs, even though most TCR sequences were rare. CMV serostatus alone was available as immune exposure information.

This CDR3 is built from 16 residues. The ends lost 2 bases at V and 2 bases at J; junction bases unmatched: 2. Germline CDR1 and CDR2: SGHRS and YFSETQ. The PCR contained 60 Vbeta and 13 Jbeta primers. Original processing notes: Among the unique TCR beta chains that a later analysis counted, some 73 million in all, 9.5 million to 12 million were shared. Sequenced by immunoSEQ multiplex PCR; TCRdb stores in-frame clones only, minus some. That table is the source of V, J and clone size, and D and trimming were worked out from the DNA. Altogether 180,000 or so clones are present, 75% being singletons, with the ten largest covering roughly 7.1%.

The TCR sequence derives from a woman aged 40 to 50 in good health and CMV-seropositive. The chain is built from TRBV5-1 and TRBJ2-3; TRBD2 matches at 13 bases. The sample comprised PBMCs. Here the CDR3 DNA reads TGCGCCAGCAGCTTACTAGCGGGAGGGATCACAGATACGCAGTATTTT. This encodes CASSLLAGGITDTQYF.